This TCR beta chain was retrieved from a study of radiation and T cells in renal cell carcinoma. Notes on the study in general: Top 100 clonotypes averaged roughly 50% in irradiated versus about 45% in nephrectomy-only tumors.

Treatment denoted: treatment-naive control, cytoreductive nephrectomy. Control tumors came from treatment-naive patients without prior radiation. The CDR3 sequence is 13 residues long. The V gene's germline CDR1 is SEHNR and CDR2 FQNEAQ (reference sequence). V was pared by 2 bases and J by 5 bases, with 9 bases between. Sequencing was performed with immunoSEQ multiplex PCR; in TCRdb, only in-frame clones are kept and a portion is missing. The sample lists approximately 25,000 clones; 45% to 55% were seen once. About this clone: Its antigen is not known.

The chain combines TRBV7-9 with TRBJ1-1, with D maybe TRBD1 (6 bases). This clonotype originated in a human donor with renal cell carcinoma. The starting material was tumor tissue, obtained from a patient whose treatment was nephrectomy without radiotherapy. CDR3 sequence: CASSLYQGTEAFF. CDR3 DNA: TGTGCCAGCAGCTTATACCAGGGGACTGAAGCTTTCTTT.